Sequencing of this T cell receptor (beta chain) was carried out in a study of CD8+ T cells in alopecia areata. Study-wide context: Twice daily, treated patients received 5 to 10 mg of oral tofacitinib.

Study-wide results and limits: Against the mouse data, patients shared TCRs less clearly, possibly for HLA reasons.

A note on this clone: Its antigen is undetermined.

Treatment here: oral pan-JAK inhibitor, 5-10 mg twice daily. Following extraction, RNA underwent reverse transcription to cDNA, which served as the sequencing template. Sequenced by immunoSEQ multiplex PCR; TCRdb stores in-frame clones only, minus some. The table has 80,000 to 100,000 clones, roughly 47% seen once. The clonotype was recovered from a human donor with alopecia areata. The sequences come from CD8+ T cells sorted from blood, collected at week 24, from a patient treated with tofacitinib.

The CDR3 loop is CASSGRGDNEQFF. CDR3 bases: TGCGCCAGCAGTGGGCGGGGGGACAATGAGCAGTTCTTC. The V call is TRBV4-3, the J call TRBJ2-1; 8 bases agree with TRBD2. CDR3 length: 13 amino acids. V lost 6 bases to trimming and J lost 5 bases; unmatched junction nucleotides: 3. Germline CDR1 is LGHNA and CDR2 is YSLEER.